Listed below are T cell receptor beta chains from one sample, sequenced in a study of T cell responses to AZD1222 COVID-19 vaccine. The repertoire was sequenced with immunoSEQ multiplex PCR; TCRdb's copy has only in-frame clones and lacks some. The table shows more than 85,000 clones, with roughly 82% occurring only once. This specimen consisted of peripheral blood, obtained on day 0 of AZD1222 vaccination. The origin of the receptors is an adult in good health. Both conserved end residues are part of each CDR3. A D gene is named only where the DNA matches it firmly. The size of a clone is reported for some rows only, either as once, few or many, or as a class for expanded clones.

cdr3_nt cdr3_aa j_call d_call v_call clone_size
TGTGCCAGCAGCTTGGGGGGACAGTCCCCTTACGAGCAGTACTTC CASSLGGQSPYEQYF TRBJ2-7 TRBD1 TRBV5-4 few
TGTGCCAGCAGTGATCAGGGGGCCACCTACGAGCAGTACTTC CASSDQGATYEQYF TRBJ2-7 TRBD1 TRBV2 .
TGTGCCAGCAGCGTAGGGAATAGCGGGGGGGTGTACAATGAGCAGTTCTTC CASSVGNSGGVYNEQFF TRBJ2-1 TRBD2 TRBV9 .
TGCGCCAGCAGCCGGGCCCCGGGAGCGGGGACAGGGAGCACTGAAGCTTTCTTT CASSRAPGAGTGSTEAFF TRBJ1-1 TRBD1 TRBV5-1 .
TGTGCCAGCAGCTTGGGGGGGACTAGCTCCTACGAGCAGTACTTC CASSLGGTSSYEQYF TRBJ2-7 TRBD2 TRBV7-2 .
TGTGCCATCAGTGGGTGGGATGACAGGGGTGAAGCTTTCTTT CAISGWDDRGEAFF TRBJ1-1 TRBD1 TRBV10-3 .
TGTGCCAGCAGTTACGTATCGGGGCGTATCATGGAGACCCAGTACTTC CASSYVSGRIMETQYF TRBJ2-5 . TRBV6-2/TRBV6-3 .
TGTGCCAGCAGTTACTGTCGGACAGGGTGCCAGCCCCAGCATTTT CASSYCRTGCQPQHF TRBJ1-5 TRBD1 TRBV6-2/TRBV6-3 .
TGTGCCAGCTCACCACGTATGAACACTGAAGCTTTCTTT CASSPRMNTEAFF TRBJ1-1 . TRBV18 .
TGTGCCAGCAGCCAAGATCCCTTCGGGGGGGGTCAGTACTTC CASSQDPFGGGQYF TRBJ2-5 TRBD2 TRBV3-1/TRBV3-2 few
TGTGCCAGCTCACTGACAGGGTCCGACTACGAGCAGTACTTC CASSLTGSDYEQYF TRBJ2-7 TRBD1 TRBV18 .
TGTGCCAGCAGCCCGTGGCAGGGGGCCGGCACTGAAGCTTTCTTT CASSPWQGAGTEAFF TRBJ1-1 TRBD1 TRBV3-1/TRBV3-2 .
TGTGCCAGCCGAAGCCGGTTGGGTAATTCACCCCTCCACTTT CASRSRLGNSPLHF TRBJ1-6 . TRBV6-5 .
TGTGCTAGTGGTTTGGCACTAGATACGCAGTATTTT CASGLALDTQYF TRBJ2-3 . TRBV12-5 .
TGTGCCAGCAGCTTTGGGACACAAGAGACCCAGTACTTC CASSFGTQETQYF TRBJ2-5 . TRBV5-4 .
TGTGCCAGCAGTCTACGACAGGGGGCGTGGCAGCCCCAGCATTTT CASSLRQGAWQPQHF TRBJ1-5 TRBD1 TRBV28 .
TGCGCCAGCAGCCAAGACTCAGGGACTGGGGCCAACGTCCTGACTTTC CASSQDSGTGANVLTF TRBJ2-6 . TRBV4-3 .
TGCAGCGTGGACGCAGGGTCGGGCTACGAGCAGTACTTC CSVDAGSGYEQYF TRBJ2-7 . TRBV29-1 .
TGTGCCAGCAGCACCGACGTAGGACCCCTCCACTTT CASSTDVGPLHF TRBJ1-6 . TRBV9 .
TGCGCCAGCAGCTCACAGGGGGCCGGCACTGAAGCTTTCTTT CASSSQGAGTEAFF TRBJ1-1 TRBD1 TRBV5-1 .
TGTGCCAGCAGCGCTCTAGCGGGGGGGGTCACCGGGGAGCTGTTTTTT CASSALAGGVTGELFF TRBJ2-2 TRBD2 TRBV9 .
TGTGCCAGCAGCTCTCGACAGGGTCGAGAAAAACTGTTTTTT CASSSRQGREKLFF TRBJ1-4 TRBD1 TRBV13 few
TGTGCCAGTAGTCCCGGACAGGGTGTCGGCTATGGCTACACCTTC CASSPGQGVGYGYTF TRBJ1-2 TRBD1 TRBV19 .
TGTGCCAGCAGCTCTACATCGAGCTCCTACAATGAGCAGTTCTTC CASSSTSSSYNEQFF TRBJ2-1 . TRBV9 .
TGTGCCAGCAGCTCACAAAAGGGTGGCGGGGAGCTGTTTTTT CASSSQKGGGELFF TRBJ2-2 . TRBV7-9 few
TGTGCCAGCAGTCAAGTGGGGGGCAGTGACACCGGGGAGCTGTTTTTT CASSQVGGSDTGELFF TRBJ2-2 . TRBV3-1/TRBV3-2 .
TGTGCCAGCAGCCACACCGGGACCTCTGGAAACACCATATATTTT CASSHTGTSGNTIYF TRBJ1-3 . TRBV25-1 .
TGTGCCAGCAGTTTCCGTTATCAGCCCCAGCATTTT CASSFRYQPQHF TRBJ1-5 . TRBV12-3/TRBV12-4 .
TGTGCCATCAGTGAGTCGACTAGCGGGGGTGGGGAGACCCAGTACTTC CAISESTSGGGETQYF TRBJ2-5 TRBD2 TRBV10-3 .
TGTGCCAGTAGTATACGACAGGGGCGGGCTGAAGCTTTCTTT CASSIRQGRAEAFF TRBJ1-1 TRBD1 TRBV19 few
TGTGCCAGCACATCACAGGGGATGGGCACTGAAGCTTTCTTT CASTSQGMGTEAFF TRBJ1-1 TRBD1 TRBV2 .
TGTGCCAGCAGTACCTCATTAGGAGAGCCTGAAGCTTTCTTT CASSTSLGEPEAFF TRBJ1-1 . TRBV6-2/TRBV6-3 .
TGTGCCAGCAGCTTAGTAGGATTTATGAGGTCAGATACGCAGTATTTT CASSLVGFMRSDTQYF TRBJ2-3 . TRBV7-9 .
TGTGCCAGCAGCGTAGTGGGACAGGGGAATAATTCACCCCTCCACTTT CASSVVGQGNNSPLHF TRBJ1-6 TRBD1 TRBV9 .
TGTGCCAGCTCACCATTACCCCGGGGAGACACTGAAGCTTTCTTT CASSPLPRGDTEAFF TRBJ1-1 . TRBV18 .
TGTGCCAGTAGTAATCTAGCGGGGGGCCCTACGCAGCAGTACTTC CASSNLAGGPTQQYF TRBJ2-7 TRBD2 TRBV19 .
TGTGCCAGCAGCGTTCCCCTCGGGGAGCTGTTTTTT CASSVPLGELFF TRBJ2-2 . TRBV13 few
TGTGCCTGCCTTAAGCGGGGGGCCCTGTTCACTGAAGCTTTCTTT CACLKRGALFTEAFF TRBJ1-1 . TRBV30 .
TGCGCCAGCAGCCCAGAGGGGCTTGGTGAAGCTTTCTTT CASSPEGLGEAFF TRBJ1-1 . TRBV5-1 .
TGTGCCAGCAGCACAGGGGGCAGCTTTCTCTACGAGCAGTACTTC CASSTGGSFLYEQYF TRBJ2-7 TRBD1 TRBV7-2 .
TGTGCCAGCAGCTTGAACAGGGGATCAGTCACTGAAGCTTTCTTT CASSLNRGSVTEAFF TRBJ1-1 TRBD1 TRBV7-2 .
TGTGCCAGCAGCCTGACCAATGAGCAGTTCTTC CASSLTNEQFF TRBJ2-1 . TRBV12-3/TRBV12-4 .
TGTTCAGTCCAGGTGCGGGGCAATCAGCCCCAGCATTTT CSVQVRGNQPQHF TRBJ1-5 . TRBV6-5 .
TGTGCCAGCAGCTCAAGGTGGGCCAGCTCCTACAATGAGCAGTTCTTC CASSSRWASSYNEQFF TRBJ2-1 . TRBV7-9 .